Listed below are T cell receptor beta chains from one sample, sequenced in a study of cytomegalovirus exposure and HLA in healthy donors. Clones were read by immunoSEQ multiplex PCR, and TCRdb kept only the in-frame ones, dropping some. The table records some 170,000 clones, roughly 90% of them present only once. Material: PBMCs. These receptors were taken from a woman aged 25 to 39 in good health and CMV-seronegative. CDR3s include the opening cysteine and the closing phenylalanine or tryptophan. A D gene is named only where the DNA matches it firmly. Clone size is not always given. Where it is, it says once, few, many or a class for expanded clones.

cdr3_nt cdr3_aa v_call d_call j_call clone_size cdr3_length
TGTGCCAGCTCCCAACCGAGCAGGGGCGGCTACACCTTC CASSQPSRGGYTF TRBV18 . TRBJ1-2 . 13
TGTGCCAGTGTCCGGGGTCTAGCGGCGAATGAGCAGTTCTTC CASVRGLAANEQFF TRBV2 TRBD2 TRBJ2-1 . 14
TGTGCCAGCATCGTCGGACAGTCGCGCGGGTACGAGCAGTACTTC CASIVGQSRGYEQYF TRBV27 . TRBJ2-7 . 15
TGCGCCAGCAGCCCAGGGGGAAGTTCGAACACTGAAGCTTTCTTT CASSPGGSSNTEAFF TRBV5-1 TRBD1 TRBJ1-1 . 15
TGTGCCAGTAGAAACAGAGGATTGGAGACCCAGTACTTC CASRNRGLETQYF TRBV19 . TRBJ2-5 . 13
TGCGCCAGCAGCCAAGACCTCGGGGTTAGCGTCCCAGATACGCAGTATTTT CASSQDLGVSVPDTQYF TRBV4-3 . TRBJ2-3 few 17
TGTGCCAGCAGTTTAGAAGGGCCCACGCCAAAGTACTTC CASSLEGPTPKYF TRBV27 . TRBJ2-5 . 13
TGTGCCATCCGGGAGTTAACTGAAGCTTTCTTT CAIRELTEAFF TRBV10-3 . TRBJ1-1 few 11
TGTGCCAGCAGTGAAGCTATTTCTAACACTGAAGCTTTCTTT CASSEAISNTEAFF TRBV6-1 . TRBJ1-1 . 14
TGTGCCAGCAGCCGCGAGGGGGTGGAGACCGATACGCAGTATTTT CASSREGVETDTQYF TRBV11-3 . TRBJ2-3 . 15
TGTGCCAGCAGTGGACAAGGGTTTGCGAGCAATCAGCCCCAGCATTTT CASSGQGFASNQPQHF TRBV27 . TRBJ1-5 . 16
TGTGCCAGTAGTATAGATGGCAGTAGACGGGGTGAGCAGTTCTTC CASSIDGSRRGEQFF TRBV19 . TRBJ2-1 . 15
TGTGCCTCCCAGGGAGAGACAGATACGCAGTATTTT CASQGETDTQYF TRBV5-6 . TRBJ2-3 . 12
TGCGCCAGCAGCCAAGAAACCAGCGGGGGGTGGTACGAGCAGTACTTC CASSQETSGGWYEQYF TRBV4-3 TRBD2 TRBJ2-7 . 16
TGTGCCAGCAGCTTATCAGCAGGCGCCGGGGGGGCCGCTGAAGCTTTCTTT CASSLSAGAGGAAEAFF TRBV7-3 . TRBJ1-1 . 17
TGTGCCAGTAGCCACGGACTAGCGGGAGCATACGAGCAGTACTTC CASSHGLAGAYEQYF TRBV19 TRBD2 TRBJ2-7 . 15
TGCAGCGTTGAATCGCAAAGGATGGGGGCCAACGTCCTGACTTTC CSVESQRMGANVLTF TRBV29-1 . TRBJ2-6 . 15